Presented here are 31 T cell receptor beta chains from one specimen sequenced in a study of cytomegalovirus exposure and HLA in healthy donors. TCRdb keeps only in-frame clones here, not all; method: immunoSEQ multiplex PCR. The data hold roughly 63,000 clones, with 80% to 90% observed a single time. The sequenced sample consisted of PBMCs. The receptor set was obtained from a woman aged 18-29 years in good health and CMV-seronegative.

This sequence joins TRBV7-9 and TRBJ2-1, with D maybe TRBD2 (6 bases). CDR1 and CDR2 (germline): SEHNR, FQNEAQ (reference sequence). This CDR3 is 16 amino acids long. V was pared by 2 bases and J by 2 bases, with 13 bases between. The CDR3 coding sequence is TGTGCCAGCAGCTTATTTCCGGGAGCCACCTACAATGAGCAGTTCTTC. Encoded protein: CASSLFPGATYNEQFF.

CDR3 protein: CSGDTSSYNEQFF. The CDR3 DNA reads as TGCAGCGGGGACACGAGCTCCTACAATGAGCAGTTCTTC. The J gene is TRBJ2-1, the V gene TRBV29-1; D is perhaps TRBD1 (6 bases). Germline CDR1 SQVTM, CDR2 ANQGSEA. V lost 7 bases and J lost 0, with 10 bases in between. The CDR3 is 13 amino acids.

This sequence joins TRBV7-2 and TRBJ1-5; TRBD1 matches at 9 bases. After removal of 4 bases from V and 0 bases from J, the junction contained 1 base not matched to a gene. Germline V gene lookup returns CDR1 SGHTA and CDR2 FQGNSA. The CDR3 contains 15 residues. The CDR3 coding sequence is TGTGCCAGCAGCTGGACAGGGGATAGCAATCAGCCCCAGCATTTT. The encoded protein is CASSWTGDSNQPQHF.

The V gene is TRBV7-2, the J gene TRBJ1-5; 7 bases align to TRBD1. The CDR3 sequence is 14 residues long. The germline gives CDR1 SGHTA, CDR2 FQGNSA. V was clipped by 5 bases and J by 6 bases; unmatched bases: 7. Written as DNA, the CDR3 is TGTGCCAGCAGCCGACCACAGGGGAGTCAGCCCCAGCATTTT. Its protein product is CASSRPQGSQPQHF.

The chain links TRBV25-1 to TRBJ2-5, with TRBD2 as a possible D gene (5 bases). The V gene's germline CDR1 is MGHDK and CDR2 SYGVNS. Trimming removed 2 bases from V and 0 bases from J, with 7 bases in between. This CDR3 region has 14 residues. The CDR3 sequence: CASSEPGNQETQYF. CDR3 bases: TGTGCCAGCAGTGAACCCGGGAACCAAGAGACCCAGTACTTC.

The CDR3 nucleotides are TGTGCCAGCGTAAAGGACCCGCTTCGCTCTGCACTACAGGGGCCGGGAACTAACACTGAAGCTTTCTTT. The encoded protein is CASVKDPLRSALQGPGTNTEAFF. V usage is TRBV2 and J usage is TRBJ1-1; TRBD1 aligns across 7 bases. V shed 8 bases, J shed 2 bases, and the junction held 35 bases outside the gene matches. The germline V gene has CDR1 SNHLY and CDR2 FYNNEI. The CDR3 totals 23 residues.

The CDR3: CACLRSAGGNEQFF. In DNA, the CDR3 is TGTGCCTGCTTGCGCTCGGCGGGAGGTAATGAGCAGTTCTTC. J is TRBJ2-1 and V is TRBV30; 8 bases agree with TRBD2. Germline V gene sequence: CDR1 GTSNPN, CDR2 SVGIG (reference sequence). The CDR3 covers 14 residues. With 6 bases clipped from V and 7 bases from J, the junction kept 11 bases outside the gene matches.

This chain links TRBV11-2 with TRBJ2-7; 7 nucleotides line up with TRBD1. There are 13 residues in the CDR3. The ends lost 3 bases at V and 5 bases at J; junction bases unmatched: 4. The germline V gene has CDR1 SGHAT and CDR2 FQNNGV. CDR3 protein: CASSLTGINEQYF. The CDR3 DNA sequence: TGTGCCAGCAGCTTGACAGGGATCAACGAGCAGTACTTC.

This rearrangement joins TRBV30 to TRBJ1-3; 8 bases line up with TRBD1. Per the germline V gene, CDR1 is GTSNPN and CDR2 is SVGIG (reference sequence). The length of the CDR3 is 18 residues. V shed 6 bases and J 4 bases; nucleotides not matched to a gene: 20. The CDR3 nucleotides are TGTGCCTGCCTCCGGAGACAGGGGAACAACAGCAAAGGAAACACCATATATTTT. Translated, it gives CACLRRQGNNSKGNTIYF.

V usage is TRBV30 and J usage is TRBJ2-7, with a weak D call TRBD2 (5 bases). Germline V gene sequence: CDR1 GTSNPN, CDR2 SVGIG (reference sequence). The CDR3 has 14 amino acids. Trimming cost V 2 bases and J 7 bases, with 18 bases left between them. The CDR3, as DNA: TGTGCCTGGAGTTCACCCTTGTCTCCGGGGGAGCAGTACTTC. As protein: CAWSSPLSPGEQYF.

The chain couples TRBV28 to TRBJ2-7; 9 nucleotides match TRBD1. Germline V gene lookup returns CDR1 MDHEN and CDR2 SYDVKM. There are 16 residues in the CDR3. V lost 4 bases and J lost 5; bases outside the gene matches: 12. CDR3 residues: CASSYPEGQGGHEQYF. Here the CDR3 DNA reads TGTGCCAGCAGTTACCCTGAGGGACAGGGAGGCCACGAGCAGTACTTC. Supplemented by reference TRBV28 and TRBJ2-7, the full variable domain reads DVKVTQSSRYLVKRTGEKVFLECVQDMDHENMFWYRQDPGLGLRLIYFSYDVKMKEKGDIPEGYSVSREKKERFSLILESASTNQTSMYLCASSYPEGQGGHEQYFGPGTRLTVT.

The count of this clone is one. In the same sample, other DNA sequences code for this CDR3. The J gene is TRBJ1-5, the V gene TRBV6-5; tentative D call: TRBD1 (5 bases). This CDR3 has 13 amino acids. Germline V gene data show CDR1 as MNHEY and CDR2 as SVGAGI. Trimming took 5 bases from V and 6 from J, leaving 11 bases between them. The CDR3 region is CASSLGGSQPQHF. The CDR3 coding sequence is TGTGCCAGCAGTCTGGGGGGTAGTCAGCCCCAGCATTTT.

This chain joins TRBV28 and TRBJ2-2, with D possibly being TRBD2 (5 bases). Per germline, CDR1 MDHEN and CDR2 SYDVKM. The CDR3 length is 16 residues. The ends were cut back, 2 bases at V and 7 bases at J, with 17 bases in the middle. CDR3 protein: CASSLMGVGFGGELFF. CDR3 sequence (DNA): TGTGCCAGCAGTTTAATGGGAGTCGGTTTTGGCGGGGAGCTGTTTTTT.

In DNA form, the CDR3 reads TGTGCCAGTAGTATGAGGACAGGTTGGCCCTACAATGAGCAGTTCTTC. Protein: CASSMRTGWPYNEQFF. The chain combines TRBV19 with TRBJ2-1; the match to TRBD1 covers 7 bases. Germline loops: CDR1 LNHDA, CDR2 SQIVND (reference sequence). The CDR3 spans 16 residues. The trim removed 3 bases at V and 2 bases at J, leaving 7 bases unmatched.

The chain couples TRBV7-2 to TRBJ2-7; TRBD2 aligns across 8 bases. Germline V gene sequence: CDR1 SGHTA, CDR2 FQGNSA. The ends lost 4 bases at V and 4 bases at J; junction bases unmatched: 12. The CDR3 runs 16 residues. Here the CDR3 DNA reads TGTGCCAGCAGCTCAACTATAAAAACTAGCGGATACGAGCAGTACTTC. It translates to CASSSTIKTSGYEQYF.

The chain carries TRBV7-2 and TRBJ2-1, with 7 nucleotides matching TRBD1. This CDR3 comprises 15 residues. The germline CDR1 and CDR2 sequences are SGHTA and FQGNSA. V trimming: 0 bases; J trimming: 7 bases; junction bases outside the gene matches: 6. In nucleotides, the CDR3 is TGTGCCAGCAGCTTAGCGGTTACAGGGGTGAATGAGCAGTTCTTC. It encodes CASSLAVTGVNEQFF.

CDR3 bases: TGTGCCAGCAGGCCGCGGGGCTCAAGCTCCTACGAGCAGTACTTC. Translated: CASRPRGSSSYEQYF. The chain carries TRBV5-4 and TRBJ2-7, with a tentative D call TRBD2 (6 bases). Trimming shortened V by 5 bases and J by 0 bases, and 15 bases separated the two germline ends. This CDR3 contains 15 residues. Germline values: CDR1 SGHNT, CDR2 YYREEE (reference sequence).

The chain carries TRBV6-5 and TRBJ2-7; 7 bases fit TRBD2. The CDR3 runs to 14 residues. Germline CDR1 MNHEY, CDR2 SVGAGI. Trimming removed 6 bases from V and 2 bases from J; junction bases left unmatched: 7. The CDR3 is CASRLSGATYEQYF. In nucleotides, the CDR3 is TGTGCCAGCAGACTAAGCGGGGCCACCTACGAGCAGTACTTC.

The chain couples TRBV2 to TRBJ1-1; D remains unclear. This CDR3 has 13 amino acids. V dropped 5 bases and J dropped 6 bases, with 13 bases sitting between them. Germline loops: CDR1 SNHLY, CDR2 FYNNEI. CDR3 nucleotides: TGTGCCAGCAGTTTGACTATGGACTCTGAAGCTTTCTTT. Its protein is CASSLTMDSEAFF.

The genes are TRBV7-8 and TRBJ2-1, with TRBD1 identical over 10 bases. With V trimmed by 1 base and J by 8 bases, 5 bases remained unmatched. Germline CDR1 reads SGHVS; CDR2 reads FQNEAQ. The CDR3 is made up of 15 amino acids. The chain's CDR3 is CASSLDSDRGHEQFF. CDR3 DNA: TGTGCCAGCAGCTTAGATAGCGACAGGGGGCATGAGCAGTTCTTC.

The chain employs TRBV6-6 and TRBJ1-3; D perhaps matches TRBD1 (5 bases). This CDR3 has 14 residues. CDR1 is MNHNY, CDR2 SVGAGI, per germline (reference sequence). V was clipped by 0 bases and J by 3 bases, with 6 bases between them. The CDR3 spells CASSYSRGGNTIYF. The DNA of the CDR3 is TGTGCCAGCAGTTACTCAAGGGGTGGAAACACCATATATTTT.

Here the CDR3 reads CASSAGTEFLGNQPQHF. The CDR3 DNA reads TGTGCCAGCAGTGCCGGGACAGAGTTTTTGGGAAATCAGCCCCAGCATTTT. This chain uses TRBV6-1 with TRBJ1-5; 7 nucleotides line up with TRBD1. Germline V gene data show CDR1 as MNHNS and CDR2 as SASEGT. CDR3 length: 17 amino acids. V lost 4 bases to trimming and J lost 4 bases; unmatched junction nucleotides: 13.

The V call is TRBV19, the J call TRBJ2-2, with D possibly matching TRBD2 (5 bases). In germline, CDR1 is LNHDA, CDR2 SQIVND (reference sequence). The CDR3 loop spans 12 amino acids. The V gene lost 7 bases and the J gene lost 8 bases, with 11 bases spanning the gap. CDR3: CASNSAFGELFF. CDR3 coding DNA: TGTGCCAGTAATAGCGCTTTTGGGGAGCTGTTTTTT.

This rearrangement joins TRBV4-2 to TRBJ2-7; 10 bases line up with TRBD2. The V segment lost 4 bases and the J segment 3 bases; nucleotides outside the gene matches: 12. The CDR3 length is 17 residues. CDR1 is LGHNA and CDR2 is YNFKEQ in the germline V gene. CDR3 DNA sequence: TGTGCCAGCAGCCGAAACTCCGGGACTAGCGATAACTACGAGCAGTACTTC. It is translated as CASSRNSGTSDNYEQYF.

The rearrangement links TRBV4-1 to TRBJ1-1, with D perhaps matching TRBD1 (5 bases). The CDR3 sequence is 17 residues long. V was trimmed by 1 base and J by 5 bases, leaving 20 bases between them. Germline CDR1 is MGHRA and CDR2 is YSYEKL. CDR3 bases: TGCGCCAGCAGCCAAGTTGGGGCCTTACAAAAACGGACTGAAGCTTTCTTT. Its translation is CASSQVGALQKRTEAFF.

The rearrangement joins TRBV19 to TRBJ2-6; tentative D call: TRBD1 (7 bases). V was cut by 6 bases and J by 2 bases, with 14 bases left in between. Germline V gene data show CDR1 as LNHDA and CDR2 as SQIVND (reference sequence). The CDR3 is 16 residues long. The CDR3 spells CASRVGRGAGANVLTF. The CDR3 DNA is TGTGCCAGTAGAGTTGGCAGGGGGGCTGGGGCCAACGTCCTGACTTTC.

The CDR3 region is CASSLSVERGAVPETQYF. The CDR3 bases are TGTGCCAGCAGTTTATCGGTGGAGCGGGGGGCTGTGCCAGAGACCCAGTACTTC. The chain couples TRBV27 to TRBJ2-5; 9 bases are shared with TRBD2. The V gene end was trimmed by 0 bases and the J gene end by 4 bases; junction bases not matched to a gene: 12. CDR1 and CDR2 (germline): MNHEY, SMNVEV (reference sequence). This CDR3 is 18 amino acids long.

The V call is TRBV13, the J call TRBJ2-3, with 7 positions matching TRBD2. The V and J ends lost 5 bases and 8 bases, in that order; junction bases with no gene match: 1. CDR3 length: 11 residues. CDR1 is PRHDT and CDR2 is FYEKMQ in the germline V gene (reference sequence). The CDR3 DNA reads as TGTGCCAGCAGCAGGGAGGGTACGCAGTATTTT. It encodes CASSREGTQYF.

The chain employs TRBV10-3 and TRBJ1-2; TRBD1 might be the D (6 bases). CDR3 length: 13 residues. CDR1 and CDR2 from the germline V gene are ENHRY and SYGVKD. V dropped 10 bases and J dropped 7 bases, with 19 bases sitting between them. The CDR3 spells CATGTPPSGGYTF. The CDR3 DNA reads as TGTGCCACCGGGACACCGCCGTCGGGTGGCTACACCTTC.

The J gene is TRBJ2-5, the V gene TRBV10-3, with 8 bases aligning to TRBD1. The V and J ends lost 3 bases and 5 bases, in that order; junction bases with no gene match: 5. CDR1 and CDR2 (germline): ENHRY, SYGVKD. The CDR3 consists of 14 residues. CDR3 protein: CAISESGGWETQYF. Here the CDR3 DNA reads TGTGCCATCAGTGAATCAGGGGGCTGGGAGACCCAGTACTTC.

The rearrangement joins TRBV6-5 to TRBJ2-3; D gene unclear. This CDR3 contains 11 residues. V was shortened by 6 bases and J by 4 bases, with 5 bases between the two germline ends. Germline CDR1 and CDR2: MNHEY and SVGAGI. The CDR3 reads CASSEADTQYF. CDR3 sequence (DNA): TGTGCCAGCAGCGAGGCAGATACGCAGTATTTT.